The clone carrying this T cell receptor beta chain was detected once. No antigen is known for it. These data belong to a study of OX40 agonist ivuxolimab in advanced cancers. Study-wide findings and caveats: Certain nonresponding patients likewise had low normalized T-cell clonal expansion. At 0.1-3.0 mg/kg, partial responders had clonal expansion among the lowest observed.

The CDR3 extends over 15 amino acids. V lost 5 bases and J lost 3; bases outside the gene matches: 7. From germline, CDR1 is SGHTA and CDR2 FQGTGA. Clones were read by immunoSEQ multiplex PCR, and TCRdb kept only the in-frame ones, dropping some. This table has about 17,000 clones, approximately 84% appearing once. The clonotype originates from an adult with an advanced solid tumor such as melanoma, head and neck, liver or kidney cancer. Sequenced material: CD4+ or CD8+ T cells sorted from blood, taken in a trial of the OX40 agonist ivuxolimab. The chain uses TRBV7-3 and TRBJ1-1; 9 nucleotides agree with TRBD1. CDR3 in amino acids: CASSEQGAMYTEAFF. The CDR3 DNA reads as TGTGCCAGCAGCGAACAGGGGGCTATGTACACTGAAGCTTTCTTT.